This TCR beta chain was observed in a study of blood T cells in healthy people across ages. Study background: Capture via template switching afforded approximately one barcoded beta molecule per two T cells.

CDR3 length equals 14 residues. V was shortened by 1 base and J by 7 bases, with 14 bases between the two germline ends. Looked up from germline, CDR1 is DFQATT and CDR2 is SNEGSKA (reference sequence). About this clonotype: As yet, its antigen is unknown.

PBMCs numbering at least 6.5 million were isolated per sample. A second PCR of roughly 7 to 11 cycles used a sample-barcoded 5' primer and a J-beta primer mix. Sequencing yielded, for each sample, at least 2.5 million paired-end reads carrying CDR3. In TCRdb, the 5' RACE reads were re-called with MiXCR into one record per CDR3 protein. The repertoire consists of about 1.1 million distinct CDR3 sequences, with around two fifths occurring once and the leading ten covering approximately 14%. Study conclusions and caveats: Strong correlation was found linking TCR beta diversity to naive T cell percentage.

The sequencing sample was made of blood. The chain links TRBV20-1 to TRBJ2-1, with D unclear. The clonotype was recovered from a man aged 18 to 29 in good health. CDR3 DNA: TGCAGTGCTAGAGGGCTAAGCTCGCGGAATGAGCAGTTCTTC. Its protein is CSARGLSSRNEQFF.